This T cell receptor (beta chain) was observed in a study of human T cells and chemical hapten exposure. Across the study: For sensitization, 2% DPC was applied to a 2 cm by 2 cm patch of upper inner arm skin.

The study, taken as a whole, reports: As patch test score rose, PT1 expanded TCR counts tended to rise as well.

The CDR3 is 13 residues long. Per the germline V gene, CDR1 is SGHDT and CDR2 is YYEEEE. Time point of the sample: pre-sensitization, week 0. The treatment here: therapeutic diphenylcyclopropenone sensitization with weekly scalp DPC. This clonotype was seen repeatedly, ten times or more. The target antigen is unknown. One end of the junction does not line up with germline, which may come from a read error. Study processing details: Sample TCR totals centred on a median of approximately 96,000, ranging roughly 20,000 to 700,000. TCRdb itself ran the RACE reads through MiXCR, one entry per CDR3 protein. Here the V and J calls rest on TCRdb's processing, not on the authors' analysis. There are 35,000 to 40,000 distinct CDR3 sequences in the sample; over 9.5% occur only once, and 5% to 6.5% lies in the top ten.

J is TRBJ1-1 and V is TRBV5-6, with TRBD1 identical over 9 bases. The TCR sequence derives from a man aged 30 to 45 with alopecia areata. Some clones in this sample may be carry-over from other donors' samples. The sample consisted of whole blood, taken in connection with sensitization to the hapten diphenylcyclopropenone (DPC). The CDR3: CASRLDRGTEAFF. In nucleotides, the CDR3 is TGTGCCAGCAGATTGGACAGGGGCACTGAAGCTTTCTTT.